The 28 T cell receptor beta chains in this list originate from one sample, sequenced in a study of regulatory T cells in long-lasting Graves disease (dated by TCRdb to about 2021). Library generation was performed with multiplex PCR. TCRdb records Illumina HiSeq 4000 as the sequencer. CDR3 regions were amplified by Arm-PCR with iRepertoire HTBI primers to construct TCR beta libraries. The public reads were run again by TCRdb, first through fastp at Q25 and then through MiXCR, and only productive beta chains were kept. Duplicate CDR3 protein sequences are folded into a single record with the most common DNA and genes. The sample records about 460,000 distinct CDR3 sequences, 14% of which are singletons. Approximately 17% of the sample lies in the top ten. What the time point label conveys for this sample: newly diagnosed GD, antithyroid drugs for less than 3 months. For both TCR sequencing and RNA sequencing, RNA was extracted from PBMCs in TRIzol.

This sample also appeared in a second study, on T cells in Graves' hyperthyroidism and ophthalmopathy.

The sequencing used peripheral blood mononuclear cells (PBMCs), collected at new diagnosis, from a patient treated with antithyroid drugs. The receptors shown here come from a woman aged 50 to 60 with Graves disease. Donor details come from another sample of the same person, matched by shared clones.

A few counts support this clonotype. Since a much larger clone is just one base distant, this may be a read error. This chain uses TRBV5-4 with TRBJ2-2, with D unresolved. Germline CDR1 SGHNT, CDR2 YYREEE (reference sequence). This CDR3 has 12 amino acids. The germline V and J ends were trimmed by 1 base and 5 bases, with 3 bases remaining between them. CDR3 sequence (DNA): TGTGCCAGCAGCTTGAAGACCGGGGAGCTGTTTTTT. Translating gives CASSLKTGELFF.

V and J are TRBV16 and TRBJ1-1; D remains unclear. CDR1 and CDR2 (germline): KGHSY, FQNENV. Deletions cut 3 bases from V and 0 bases from J, with 8 bases between. The CDR3 runs to 14 residues. For the CDR3, the DNA is TGTGCCAGCAGCCATATTGATATGAACACTGAAGCTTTCTTT. Residues: CASSHIDMNTEAFF.

This clonotype was picked up a small number of times. V gene TRBV6-1 combines with J gene TRBJ1-1; D is possibly TRBD1 (5 bases). CDR1 is MNHNS, CDR2 SASEGT, per germline. The CDR3 loop spans 13 amino acids. V lost 6 bases to trimming and J lost 4 bases, with 12 bases between them. CDR3 bases: TGTGCCAGCAGCCCAGGGCGGGGCACTGAAGCTTTCTTT. This sequence encodes CASSPGRGTEAFF.

This clonotype has ten or more counts. The V call is TRBV6-1, the J call TRBJ1-1; maybe TRBD1 (6 bases). Looked up from germline, CDR1 is MNHNS and CDR2 is SASEGT. The CDR3 contains 14 residues. The germline V and J ends were trimmed by 6 bases and 1 base, with 12 bases remaining between them. The CDR3 region is CASSQGDTNTEAFF. CDR3 in DNA: TGTGCCAGCAGCCAAGGGGACACGAACACTGAAGCTTTCTTT.

This clonotype was seen only a few times. The chain couples TRBV28 to TRBJ2-1; 16 bases match TRBD2. The CDR3 extends over 15 amino acids. The V segment lost 5 bases and the J segment 8 bases; nucleotides outside the gene matches: 3. Per the germline V gene, CDR1 is MDHEN and CDR2 is SYDVKM. In DNA form, the CDR3 reads TGTGCCAGCAGTAGCGGGACTAGCGGGAGGGATGAGCAGTTCTTC. Amino acid sequence: CASSSGTSGRDEQFF.

This clonotype was seen many times. The chain combines TRBV5-1 with TRBJ1-2; maybe TRBD1 (6 bases). The germline V gene has CDR1 SGHRS and CDR2 YFSETQ. This CDR3 has 14 residues. V lost 0 bases and J 6 bases, leaving 12 bases between the germline ends. CDR3 sequence: CASSLDSGVDGYTF. Written as DNA, the CDR3 is TGCGCCAGCAGCTTGGATTCAGGGGTCGATGGCTACACCTTC.

This clonotype was seen only a few times. The rearrangement links TRBV7-6 to TRBJ2-1; D ambiguous. Trimming pared 5 bases from V and 5 bases from J, leaving 16 bases between. The germline gives CDR1 SGHVS, CDR2 FNYEAQ. This CDR3 contains 15 residues. For the CDR3, the DNA is TGTGCCAGCAGCCACCCCGACCCGAGAAACAATGAGCAGTTCTTC. Translated, it gives CASSHPDPRNNEQFF.

This clonotype has ten or more counts. The genes are TRBV11-2 and TRBJ2-1, with 10 bases lining up with TRBD2. Per germline, CDR1 SGHAT and CDR2 FQNNGV. V dropped 0 bases and J dropped 5; count of bases not matched to a gene: 7. This CDR3 has 17 residues. Written as DNA, the CDR3 is TGTGCCAGCAGCTTAGATGGGGGACTAGCGAGAAACAATGAGCAGTTCTTC. The encoded protein is CASSLDGGLARNNEQFF.

The sample holds a few counts of this clonotype. J is TRBJ2-2 and V is TRBV11-2; 11 bases fit TRBD2. The CDR3 runs 18 residues. The V gene end was trimmed by 5 bases and the J gene end by 2 bases; junction bases not matched to a gene: 10. Germline assignment: CDR1 SGHAT and CDR2 FQNNGV. CDR3 in amino acids: CASSRLGTSGKNTGELFF. The CDR3 DNA is TGTGCCAGCAGCCGACTTGGGACTAGCGGAAAAAACACCGGGGAGCTGTTTTTT.

This rearrangement joins TRBV4-1 to TRBJ2-5; D is undetermined. Trimming stripped 3 bases from V and 7 bases from J, with 9 bases between. Germline CDR1 MGHRA, CDR2 YSYEKL. CDR3 length: 12 amino acids. The CDR3 loop is CASSQGPGTQYF. DNA of the CDR3: TGCGCCAGCAGCCAGGGTCCAGGGACCCAGTACTTC.

The table lists this clonotype with many counts. The chain carries TRBV30 and TRBJ2-7; 11 positions match TRBD2. CDR1 and CDR2 from the germline V gene are GTSNPN and SVGIG (reference sequence). The trim removed 3 bases at V and 3 bases at J, leaving 7 bases unmatched. The CDR3 covers 15 residues. CDR3 in amino acids: CAWRVTSGKNYEQYF. CDR3 sequence (DNA): TGTGCCTGGAGGGTGACTAGCGGGAAGAACTACGAGCAGTACTTC.

This clonotype was found a few times. V gene TRBV20-1 combines with J gene TRBJ2-1; D gene ambiguous. CDR3 length equals 12 residues. Germline V lookup: CDR1 DFQATT, CDR2 SNEGSKA (reference sequence). V gave up 4 bases and J gave up 4 bases, with 8 bases separating them. CDR3 amino acids: CSATGYYNEQFF. The CDR3 coding sequence is TGCAGTGCTACCGGATATTACAATGAGCAGTTCTTC.

This clonotype appeared many times. The chain uses TRBV28 and TRBJ2-7; 7 positions agree with TRBD1. Looked up from germline, CDR1 is MDHEN and CDR2 is SYDVKM. With V trimmed by 2 bases and J by 3 bases, 4 bases remained unmatched. This CDR3 is 14 amino acids long. The CDR3 loop reads CASSLTGQIYEQYF. CDR3 sequence (DNA): TGTGCCAGCAGTTTAACGGGACAGATCTACGAGCAGTACTTC.

Ten or more counts support this clonotype. This rearrangement joins TRBV28 to TRBJ2-6; D unresolved. The CDR3 covers 16 residues. Germline V gene data show CDR1 as MDHEN and CDR2 as SYDVKM. The germline V and J ends were trimmed by 3 bases and 0 bases, with 9 bases remaining between them. The CDR3, as DNA: TGTGCCAGCAGTTTCGAACAGCTCTCTGGGGCCAACGTCCTGACTTTC. Protein product: CASSFEQLSGANVLTF. Filled out from reference TRBV28 and TRBJ2-6, the complete variable domain reads DVKVTQSSRYLVKRTGEKVFLECVQDMDHENMFWYRQDPGLGLRLIYFSYDVKMKEKGDIPEGYSVSREKKERFSLILESASTNQTSMYLCASSFEQLSGANVLTFGAGSRLTVL.

V usage is TRBV5-1 and J usage is TRBJ2-2; D is unclear. V lost 4 bases to trimming and J lost 7 bases, with 8 bases between them. The CDR3 totals 12 residues. Germline V CDR1 and CDR2: SGHRS, YFSETQ. The CDR3 spells CASSPRGGELFF. CDR3 coding DNA: TGCGCCAGCAGCCCTCGAGGCGGGGAGCTGTTTTTT.

V usage is TRBV10-3 and J usage is TRBJ1-2; weak D call: TRBD1 (6 bases). Germline loops: CDR1 ENHRY, CDR2 SYGVKD. Trimming stripped 3 bases from V and 2 bases from J, with 13 bases between. The CDR3 consists of 15 residues. The CDR3 DNA sequence: TGTGCCATCAGTGAAGACATAGGACAGAACTATGGCTACACCTTC. This codes for CAISEDIGQNYGYTF.

In this sample, this clonotype turned up a few times. The gene calls are TRBV18 and TRBJ2-5; 11 positions agree with TRBD1. V dropped 3 bases and J dropped 4; count of bases not matched to a gene: 7. The CDR3 is made up of 16 amino acids. Germline CDR1 and CDR2: KGHSH and LQKENI. This CDR3 reads CASSPLDRGLGETQYF. As DNA, the CDR3 is TGTGCCAGCTCACCCCTGGACAGGGGGCTAGGAGAGACCCAGTACTTC.

This clonotype was seen only a few times. The genes are TRBV3-1 and TRBJ1-2; D gene ambiguous. The V gene lost 0 bases and the J gene lost 5 bases, with 13 bases spanning the gap. Germline assignment: CDR1 LGHDT and CDR2 YNNKEL (reference sequence). This CDR3 is 15 amino acids long. CDR3 protein: CASSQDNGRLYGYTF. CDR3 DNA sequence: TGTGCCAGCAGCCAAGATAACGGACGATTATATGGCTACACCTTC.

This clonotype showed up just a few times. This rearrangement joins TRBV27 to TRBJ2-5; the D gene is possibly TRBD2 (6 bases). The CDR3 is 14 amino acids. The germline V gene encodes CDR1 MNHEY and CDR2 SMNVEV (reference sequence). The V and J ends lost 5 bases and 1 base respectively, with 11 bases between them. CDR3: CASSRTIPQETQYF. The CDR3 nucleotides read TGTGCCAGCAGTAGGACTATACCCCAAGAGACCCAGTACTTC.

This clonotype was detected many times. The chain carries TRBV5-6 and TRBJ2-1, with 12 bases identical to TRBD2. V shed 4 bases and J 8 bases; nucleotides not matched to a gene: 7. The CDR3 contains 15 residues. Germline V CDR1 and CDR2: SGHDT, YYEEEE. CDR3 in amino acids: CASSLTSGSTHEQFF. The CDR3, as DNA: TGTGCCAGCAGCCTGACTAGCGGGAGTACGCATGAGCAGTTCTTC.

The chain is built from TRBV7-9 and TRBJ2-4, with D perhaps TRBD2 (5 bases). This CDR3 comprises 14 residues. Deletions cut 4 bases from V and 9 bases from J, with 16 bases between. Per the germline V gene, CDR1 is SEHNR and CDR2 is FQNEAQ (reference sequence). The CDR3 coding sequence is TGTGCCAGCAGCTACGGGAACCTGGAAGGCATTCAGTACTTC. Protein sequence: CASSYGNLEGIQYF.

This clonotype was detected a few times. One end of the junction is discordant with germline, which a read error may explain. V and J are TRBV28 and TRBJ1-2; tentative D call: TRBD1 (6 bases). CDR1 and CDR2 (germline): MDHEN, SYDVKM. The CDR3 runs 16 residues. The CDR3 region has the DNA TGTGCCAGCGGTTTGGGTGGAGGGGGAGAGTACTATGGCTACACCTTC. It encodes CASGLGGGGEYYGYTF.

This clonotype was counted between two and nine times. The chain uses TRBV9 and TRBJ2-2, with 14 bases fitting TRBD2. The CDR3 has 20 residues. The V gene's germline CDR1 is SGDLS and CDR2 YYNGEE. V gave up 0 bases and J gave up 3 bases; unmatched junction bases: 10. The DNA for the CDR3 is TGTGCCAGCAGCGTAGATGGGGGACTAGCGGGAGTCCTTTACACCGGGGAGCTGTTTTTT. Translated, it gives CASSVDGGLAGVLYTGELFF. The variable domain in full, with the rest retrieved from reference TRBV9 and TRBJ2-2, is DSGVTQTPKHLITATGQRVTLRCSPRSGDLSVYWYQQSLDQGLQFLIQYYNGEERAKGNILERFSAQQFPDLHSELNLSSLELGDSALYFCASSVDGGLAGVLYTGELFFGEGSRLTVL.

The chain is built from TRBV2 and TRBJ2-7; 8 bases line up with TRBD1. The V gene end was trimmed by 4 bases and the J gene end by 5 bases; junction bases not matched to a gene: 13. There are 16 residues in the CDR3. From germline, CDR1 is SNHLY and CDR2 FYNNEI. CDR3 region: CASSVPPGQGLNEQYF. CDR3 bases: TGTGCCAGCAGTGTCCCCCCCGGACAGGGATTAAACGAGCAGTACTTC.

The chain has TRBV5-1 and TRBJ2-2; D is undetermined. The germline CDR1 and CDR2 sequences are SGHRS and YFSETQ. The ends were cut back, 6 bases at V and 4 bases at J, with 4 bases in the middle. The CDR3 totals 11 residues. The CDR3 reads CASTGTGELFF. The CDR3 DNA is TGCGCCAGCACGGGCACCGGGGAGCTGTTTTTT.

This clonotype was seen ten or more times. The CDR3 sequence: CASSQESGNQPQHF. The DNA for the CDR3 is TGTGCCAGCAGCCAAGAATCAGGTAATCAGCCCCAGCATTTT. This rearrangement joins TRBV3-1 to TRBJ1-5; D is undetermined. The V end was cut by 0 bases, the J end by 4 bases, with 7 bases between. CDR1 LGHDT and CDR2 YNNKEL come from the germline V gene (reference sequence). This CDR3 spans 14 amino acids.

This clonotype was picked up many times. The chain links TRBV20-1 to TRBJ2-5; D may match TRBD1 or TRBD2 (6 bases each). This CDR3 is 15 amino acids long. Trimming removed 2 bases from V and 1 base from J, with 14 bases in between. Germline CDR1 DFQATT, CDR2 SNEGSKA (reference sequence). The CDR3 coding sequence is TGCAGTGCTAGATCCCCGGGGGCCAGCCAAGAGACCCAGTACTTC. This gives the protein CSARSPGASQETQYF.

The chain has TRBV11-2 and TRBJ2-1, with 10 positions matching TRBD2. CDR1 and CDR2 from the germline V gene are SGHAT and FQNNGV. CDR3 length equals 16 residues. V gave up 1 base and J gave up 9 bases; unmatched junction bases: 9. DNA of the CDR3: TGTGCCAGCAGCTTAGGGGGGCTAGCGGGAGAGGGTGAGCAGTTCTTC. Protein: CASSLGGLAGEGEQFF. Using reference TRBV11-2 and TRBJ2-1 for the parts outside the CDR3, the full variable domain is EAGVAQSPRYKIIEKRQSVAFWCNPISGHATLYWYQQILGQGPKLLIQFQNNGVVDDSQLPKDRFSAERLKGVDSTLKIQPAKLEDSAVYLCASSLGGLAGEGEQFFGPGTRLTVL.